This entry is about one T cell receptor (beta chain). Trimming took 6 bases from V and 3 from J, leaving 16 bases between them. The CDR3 loop spans 15 amino acids. Germline V CDR1 and CDR2: KGHSH, LQKENI. These data are taken from a study of radiotherapy plus CTLA-4 blockade in lung cancer. Across the whole study: Disease control was achieved by around 32% of patients, and objective responses by 18%.

Clones were read by immunoSEQ multiplex PCR, and TCRdb kept only the in-frame ones, dropping some. The sample yields 85,000 to 100,000 clones, roughly 86% seen once. This chain joins TRBV18 and TRBJ2-3; possibly TRBD1 or TRBD2 for D (5 bases each). The material was peripheral blood, obtained from a patient treated with radiotherapy plus ipilimumab. This clonotype was sampled from a human donor with non-small cell lung cancer that progressed on radiotherapy plus ipilimumab. DNA for the CDR3: TGTGCCAGCTCTCCCCTTCCCGGGACGACAGATACGCAGTATTTT. Its protein is CASSPLPGTTDTQYF. Full variable domain (rest looked up from reference TRBV18 and TRBJ2-3): NAGVMQNPRHLVRRRGQEARLRCSPMKGHSHVYWYRQLPEEGLKFMVYLQKENIIDESGMPKERFSAEFPKEGPSILRIQQVVRGDSAAYFCASSPLPGTTDTQYFGPGTRLTVL.